This TCR beta chain was profiled in a study of cytomegalovirus exposure and HLA in healthy donors. This clone appeared a single time. Its antigen is still unknown. Study-wide results and caveats: Cytomegalovirus-associated TCR beta chains were listed, numbering under 200.

Using immunoSEQ multiplex PCR, the repertoire was profiled, and TCRdb retains in-frame clones only, with some absent. The sample carries about 250,000 clones, more than 85% recorded once. The V gene's germline CDR1 is SGHVS and CDR2 FNYEAQ. V lost 5 bases to trimming and J lost 5 bases; unmatched junction nucleotides: 8. This CDR3 has 15 residues. This TCR derives from a man aged 18 to 35 in good health and CMV-seropositive. Source material: PBMCs. The chain has TRBV7-6 and TRBJ2-2; TRBD2 matches at 7 bases. CDR3 in amino acids: CASSQGTTGTGELFF. In DNA, the CDR3 is TGTGCCAGCAGCCAAGGGACTACCGGGACCGGGGAGCTGTTTTTT.